The 16 T cell receptor beta chains below all came from one sample that was sequenced in a study of blood T cell repertoires in COVID-19. Some clones are missing from TCRdb's copy, which holds only in-frame ones; the method was immunoSEQ multiplex PCR. The sample yields hundreds of thousands of clones, around nine tenths seen once. The sequenced material came from peripheral blood. These receptors were obtained from a woman under 40 with acute or convalescent COVID-19.

The J gene is TRBJ1-1, the V gene TRBV30; D gene ambiguous. Germline CDR1 is GTSNPN and CDR2 is SVGIG (reference sequence). Trimming cost V 2 bases and J 0 bases, with 13 bases left between them. The CDR3 runs 15 residues. DNA for the CDR3: TGTGCCTGGAGTTCCCCCCCGGTTTTGAACACTGAAGCTTTCTTT. Its translation: CAWSSPPVLNTEAFF.

J is TRBJ2-7 and V is TRBV11-2; 9 bases align to TRBD1. Germline values: CDR1 SGHAT, CDR2 FQNNGV. Trimming took 5 bases from V and 3 from J; bases not matched to a gene: 8. The CDR3 sequence is 15 residues long. This CDR3 reads CASSGAGTGYYEQYF. The CDR3 DNA is TGTGCCAGCAGCGGCGCGGGGACAGGGTACTACGAGCAGTACTTC.

The gene calls are TRBV11-3 and TRBJ2-1; a possible D gene is TRBD2 (5 bases). Germline CDR1 and CDR2: SGHNT and YENEEA. The CDR3 consists of 16 residues. V lost 3 bases and J lost 8, with 20 bases in between. CDR3 sequence: CASSLGRGSGFDEQFF. CDR3 DNA sequence: TGTGCCAGCAGCTTGGGGAGAGGATCGGGTTTTGATGAGCAGTTCTTC.

The genes are TRBV4-2 and TRBJ2-2; maybe TRBD2 (6 bases). Looked up from germline, CDR1 is LGHNA and CDR2 is YNFKEQ. The CDR3 extends over 14 amino acids. The ends were cut back, 1 base at V and 8 bases at J, with 11 bases in the middle. CDR3 bases: TGTGCCAGCAGCCAAGGTGGAGGGGCTGGGGAGCTGTTTTTT. Protein: CASSQGGGAGELFF.

There are a few counts of this clone. The chain joins TRBV5-1 to TRBJ1-3; D gene unclear. V lost 0 bases and J 4 bases, leaving 11 bases between the germline ends. The V gene's germline CDR1 is SGHRS and CDR2 YFSETQ. The CDR3 is 15 residues long. As DNA, the CDR3 is TGCGCCAGCAGCTTGGCCGGAGGCGCCGGAAACACCATATATTTT. This translates into CASSLAGGAGNTIYF.

The rearrangement uses TRBV7-3 and TRBJ1-1; D remains unclear. Germline assignment: CDR1 SGHTA and CDR2 FQGTGA. The V end lost 5 bases, the J end lost 5 bases, and 15 bases lay between the germline ends. CDR3 length: 14 residues. The CDR3 protein is CASSRGGKGTEAFF. CDR3 in DNA: TGTGCCAGCAGCCGAGGAGGGAAGGGTACTGAAGCTTTCTTT.

The chain has TRBV12-3 or TRBV12-4 and TRBJ1-4; D unresolved. The CDR3 is 12 amino acids. Trimming stripped 7 bases from V and 2 bases from J, with 5 bases between. CDR3 nucleotides: TGTGCCAGCACCCTGACTAATGAAAAACTGTTTTTT. Residues: CASTLTNEKLFF.

This chain connects TRBV12-3 or TRBV12-4 to TRBJ2-5, with D possibly matching TRBD2 (7 bases). V dropped 4 bases and J dropped 5 bases, with 11 bases sitting between them. The CDR3 is made up of 13 amino acids. The CDR3 loop reads CASSSGGQETQYF. CDR3 sequence (DNA): TGTGCCAGCAGTTCGGGGGGCCAGGAGACCCAGTACTTC.

The gene calls are TRBV28 and TRBJ2-1; 9 bases are a match to TRBD1. With V trimmed by 4 bases and J by 1 base, 5 bases remained unmatched. This CDR3 comprises 16 residues. Germline V lookup: CDR1 MDHEN, CDR2 SYDVKM. CDR3 bases: TGTGCCAGCAGTTCACCGGGACAGGGTTCCTACAATGAGCAGTTCTTC. Protein sequence: CASSSPGQGSYNEQFF.

The J gene is TRBJ2-3, the V gene TRBV3-1 (or the pseudogene TRBV3-2); D is ambiguous. The CDR3 runs to 13 residues. The V gene lost 7 bases and the J gene lost 0 bases, with 8 bases spanning the gap. Germline lookup yields CDR1 LGHDT and CDR2 YNNKEL (reference sequence). This CDR3 is CASTPSSTDTQYF. CDR3 DNA sequence: TGTGCCAGCACCCCCTCTAGCACAGATACGCAGTATTTT.

The chain has TRBV3-1 (or the pseudogene TRBV3-2) and TRBJ2-2; 8 bases fit TRBD2. CDR1 is LGHDT, CDR2 YNNKEL, per germline (reference sequence). The CDR3 is made up of 14 amino acids. Trimming cost V 4 bases and J 7 bases; bases outside gene matches: 5. The CDR3 here is CASSPAGGYGELFF. The CDR3 DNA reads TGTGCCAGCAGCCCTGCGGGGGGCTACGGGGAGCTGTTTTTT.

The chain is built from TRBV5-5 and TRBJ2-4; D gene uncertain. The germline gives CDR1 SGHKS, CDR2 YYEKEE (reference sequence). The CDR3 totals 13 residues. Trimming removed 1 base at V and 9 bases at J, with 11 bases between. DNA for the CDR3: TGTGCCAGCAGCTTGTTGGGCATAGGCATTCAGTACTTC. Translating it yields CASSLLGIGIQYF. Full variable domain (rest looked up from reference TRBV5-5 and TRBJ2-4): DAGVTQSPTHLIKTRGQQVTLRCSPISGHKSVSWYQQVLGQGPQFIFQYYEKEERGRGNFPDRFSARQFPNYSSELNVNALLLGDSALYLCASSLLGIGIQYFGAGTRLSVL.

The genes are TRBV5-6 and TRBJ1-2; D is uncertain. The germline V and J ends were trimmed by 0 bases and 7 bases, with 13 bases remaining between them. This CDR3 comprises 14 residues. Germline CDR1 is SGHDT and CDR2 is YYEEEE. The CDR3 DNA is TGTGCCAGCAGCTTGGGTGATTCCGGGAGTGGCTACACCTTC. Translation gives CASSLGDSGSGYTF.

The V and J genes are TRBV6-6 and TRBJ2-7; D call uncertain. The CDR3 length is 14 residues. V gave up 2 bases and J gave up 1 base, with 9 bases separating them. Germline V gene data show CDR1 as MNHNY and CDR2 as SVGAGI (reference sequence). This CDR3 reads CASSYLERSYEQYF. CDR3 DNA: TGTGCCAGCAGTTACCTCGAGAGGTCCTACGAGCAGTACTTC.

The chain uses TRBV6-1 and TRBJ2-6; D perhaps matches TRBD1 (6 bases). The V gene lost 2 bases and the J gene lost 0 bases, with 8 bases spanning the gap. The CDR3 has 16 amino acids. Germline V gene lookup returns CDR1 MNHNS and CDR2 SASEGT. The CDR3 bases are TGTGCCAGCAGTGAAAGAGGGGGCTCTGGGGCCAACGTCCTGACTTTC. This encodes CASSERGGSGANVLTF.

This chain joins TRBV9 and TRBJ1-5, with 7 bases that match TRBD1. The germline V gene has CDR1 SGDLS and CDR2 YYNGEE. V trimming: 0 bases; J trimming: 4 bases; junction bases outside the gene matches: 4. The CDR3 sequence is 15 residues long. The CDR3 is CASSVGDSGNQPQHF. For the CDR3, the DNA is TGTGCCAGCAGCGTAGGGGACAGCGGAAATCAGCCCCAGCATTTT.